This T cell receptor (beta chain) was recovered during a study of cytomegalovirus exposure and HLA in healthy donors. Findings and caveats of the study: In a later analysis, HLA-associated beta chains showed higher expansion and lower generation probabilities than comparable chains. The classifier was said to identify cytomegalovirus status with high specificity and sensitivity. Evidence from a later analysis indicated that most CMV-associated TCR beta chains looked HLA-restricted. An analysis done earlier found most TCR beta V segments productive about 87% or about 30% of the time.

Turning to this clone: Its antigen is currently unknown.

The study ran its PCR with 60 Vbeta and 13 Jbeta primers. Measured with immunoSEQ multiplex PCR; TCRdb has only the in-frame clones, and not every one. The data contain 150,000 to 200,000 clones, about 81% of them singletons. Germline trimming cut 4 bases from V and 1 base from J; bases unmatched to any gene: 6. The CDR3 totals 15 residues. Germline CDR1 and CDR2: MGHDK and SYGVNS. The TCR originated in a woman aged 25 to 45 in good health and CMV-seronegative. The sequencing input was PBMCs. V gene TRBV25-1 combines with J gene TRBJ2-5, with 7 positions matching TRBD1. Here the CDR3 DNA reads TGTGCCAGCAGTGCTGACCGGGACAGCCAAGAGACCCAGTACTTC. Translation gives CASSADRDSQETQYF.